The rows below give T cell receptor beta chains drawn from one sample of a study of siplizumab effects on memory and regulatory T cells. Clones were sequenced by immunoSEQ multiplex PCR, and TCRdb holds only the in-frame ones, with some missing. The repertoire has more than 95,000 clones, approximately 93% of them found once; the top ten carry approximately 0.62%. The specimen sequenced was Tregs sorted from blood. The receptors derive from a human donor in good health. The CDR3 runs from the conserved cysteine through the conserved F or W. A D gene is named only where the DNA matches it firmly.

v_call	d_call	cdr3_aa
TRBV6-1	.	CASSEFRQENSPLHF
TRBV18	.	CASSRFGTENTEAFF
TRBV5-1	.	CASSQGAGHQDSPLHF
TRBV9	.	CASSVEGETQYF
TRBV6-6	.	CASRNRVDFYGYTF
TRBV28	.	CASSSPGPRTQYF
TRBV11-3	TRBD2	CASSKTSGSTDTQYF
TRBV5-1	.	CASRGIRGSTF
TRBV5-6	TRBD1	CASSLTGGNQPQHF
TRBV15	.	CATSSASYNEQFF
TRBV6-1	TRBD1	CASSARTGLSSYNEQFF
TRBV2	TRBD2	CASRKGPSGGASETQYF
TRBV5-4	.	CASSLVDEGGTQYF
TRBV5-6	TRBD2	CASSFRRGGTSTDTQYF
TRBV6-5	TRBD1	CASSRDRRGYTF
TRBV6-4	.	CASTYIYRVNTEAFF
TRBV18	.	CASSPMLAPQSEQFF
TRBV11-2	.	CASSLIRREQYF